This entry lists 31 T cell receptor beta chains sequenced from one sample in a study of control samples from healthy donors and cancer patients. This table comes from immunoSEQ multiplex PCR, and its TCRdb copy is limited to in-frame clones, with some not included. The data contain around 200,000 clones, roughly 91% of them singletons. Material: blood. These receptors were taken from a man aged 18 to 29 in good health.

The chain recombines TRBV2 with TRBJ1-5, with D tentatively TRBD1 (6 bases). Per the germline V gene, CDR1 is SNHLY and CDR2 is FYNNEI. The CDR3 sequence is 17 residues long. Between the trimmed V and J ends, which lost 5 bases and 2 bases, there was a span of 19 bases. DNA for the CDR3: TGTGCCAGCAGTCCACTCTATCAGGGGCGAGGCAATCAGCCCCAGCATTTT. It translates to CASSPLYQGRGNQPQHF.

This clone occurred many times. The chain combines TRBV19 with TRBJ1-2; D is perhaps TRBD1 (6 bases). CDR1 and CDR2 (germline): LNHDA, SQIVND (reference sequence). The CDR3 extends over 13 amino acids. V gave up 6 bases and J gave up 3 bases, with 11 bases separating them. The CDR3 region is CASSFGQHYGYTF. CDR3 nucleotide sequence: TGTGCCAGTAGCTTCGGACAGCACTATGGCTACACCTTC.

Concerning this clone itself: This sample also contains other DNA sequences that code for the same CDR3. The rearrangement links TRBV7-3 to TRBJ2-1, with TRBD2 matching 11 bases. With V trimmed by 0 bases and J by 9 bases, 7 bases remained unmatched. The CDR3 runs to 16 residues. The germline gives CDR1 SGHTA, CDR2 FQGTGA. The CDR3, as DNA: TGTGCCAGCAGCTTAACTGGTAGCGGGGGGGCCGGTGAGCAGTTCTTC. It codes for CASSLTGSGGAGEQFF. Complete variable domain (other parts from reference TRBV7-3 and TRBJ2-1): GAGVSQTPSNKVTEKGKYVELRCDPISGHTALYWYRQSLGQGPEFLIYFQGTGAADDSGLPNDRFFAVRPEGSVSTLKIQRTERGDSAVYLCASSLTGSGGAGEQFFGPGTRLTVL.

V gene TRBV24-1 combines with J gene TRBJ1-2; D unclear. Germline-derived CDR1 and CDR2 are KGHDR and SFDVKD. With 6 bases removed from V and 4 bases from J, the gap between germline ends came to 14 bases. This CDR3 region has 14 residues. CDR3 loop: CATSTRVLGYGYTF. The CDR3 DNA is TGTGCCACCAGTACTAGGGTGCTGGGCTATGGCTACACCTTC.

The V gene is TRBV19, the J gene TRBJ1-1; D not resolved. Germline V gene sequence: CDR1 LNHDA, CDR2 SQIVND (reference sequence). With 7 bases removed from V and 3 bases from J, the gap between germline ends came to 15 bases. The CDR3 has 14 residues. This chain's CDR3 is CASKGRWGDTEAFF. The CDR3 DNA reads as TGTGCCAGTAAAGGTCGGTGGGGAGACACTGAAGCTTTCTTT.

J is TRBJ1-2 and V is TRBV5-5, with D possibly TRBD1 on 5 matching bases. Between the trimmed V and J ends, which lost 4 bases and 8 bases, there was a span of 12 bases. CDR3 length equals 12 residues. CDR1 is SGHKS, CDR2 YYEKEE, per germline (reference sequence). The CDR3 sequence is CASSRGTGGYTF. In DNA form, the CDR3 reads TGTGCCAGCAGCCGAGGGACGGGGGGCTACACCTTC.

The rearrangement links TRBV6-5 to TRBJ1-5; possible D gene TRBD1, 5 bases. Germline CDR1 is MNHEY and CDR2 is SVGAGI. Trimming left V 8 bases short and J 2 bases short, with 16 bases between. The length of the CDR3 is 15 residues. The DNA of the CDR3 is TGTGCCAGCTCAGGAGAAGGGGCGGGCAATCAGCCCCAGCATTTT. Translated: CASSGEGAGNQPQHF.

V gene TRBV3-1 (or the pseudogene TRBV3-2) combines with J gene TRBJ2-7; the D gene is possibly TRBD2 (6 bases). Trimming took 4 bases from V and 2 from J, leaving 12 bases between them. The CDR3 runs 14 residues. CDR1 is LGHDT, CDR2 YNNKEL, per germline (reference sequence). CDR3 DNA: TGTGCCAGCAGCCCGCCCTGGGGGGCCTACGAGCAGTACTTC. Translated, it gives CASSPPWGAYEQYF.

This chain's CDR3 is CSASLGGGRETQYF. Here the CDR3 DNA reads TGCAGTGCTAGTCTGGGGGGGGGCAGGGAGACCCAGTACTTC. This rearrangement joins TRBV20-1 to TRBJ2-5, with D perhaps TRBD2 (7 bases). In germline, CDR1 is DFQATT, CDR2 SNEGSKA (reference sequence). V was cut by 3 bases and J by 5 bases, with 16 bases left in between. This CDR3 spans 14 amino acids.

This rearrangement joins TRBV7-8 to TRBJ1-5; tentatively, D is TRBD1 (6 bases). The CDR3 loop spans 15 amino acids. The V gene's germline CDR1 is SGHVS and CDR2 FQNEAQ. V shed 5 bases and J shed 0 bases, with 11 bases lying between them. The CDR3 loop is CASSDWTVSNQPQHF. CDR3 coding DNA: TGTGCCAGCAGCGACTGGACAGTTAGCAATCAGCCCCAGCATTTT.

The chain employs TRBV2 and TRBJ1-5; TRBD1 might be the D (5 bases). Germline CDR1 reads SNHLY; CDR2 reads FYNNEI. V lost 5 bases and J 4 bases, leaving 9 bases between the germline ends. CDR3 length: 13 amino acids. The CDR3 DNA reads TGTGCCAGCAGTCAAGGGGTTAATCAGCCCCAGCATTTT. It yields the protein CASSQGVNQPQHF.

The CDR3 sequence is CASSQDSGLGYTF. DNA for the CDR3: TGTGCCAGCAGCCAAGATTCAGGGCTGGGCTACACCTTC. This sequence joins TRBV3-1 (or the pseudogene TRBV3-2) and TRBJ1-2, with D possibly being TRBD1 (5 bases). V was cut by 0 bases and J by 8 bases, with 10 bases left in between. Germline V gives CDR1 LGHDT, CDR2 YNNKEL (reference sequence). This CDR3 is built from 13 residues.

This chain uses TRBV12-3 or TRBV12-4 with TRBJ1-3; D gene ambiguous. This CDR3 contains 12 residues. The V end lost 2 bases, the J end lost 4 bases, and 3 bases lay between the germline ends. CDR3 loop: CASSLKGNTIYF. CDR3 nucleotide sequence: TGTGCCAGCAGTTTAAAGGGAAACACCATATATTTT.

The chain links TRBV30 to TRBJ1-5, with unresolved D. The CDR3 runs to 14 residues. V lost 2 bases and J lost 0, with 8 bases in between. Germline CDR1 is GTSNPN and CDR2 is SVGIG (reference sequence). This chain's CDR3 is CAWSPDSSNQPQHF. In nucleotides, the CDR3 is TGTGCCTGGAGTCCTGACTCTAGCAATCAGCCCCAGCATTTT.

This clone was seen once. This rearrangement joins TRBV9 to TRBJ2-3, with 7 bases matching TRBD1. The V segment lost 3 bases and the J segment 6 bases; nucleotides outside the gene matches: 10. CDR3 length: 15 amino acids. Per germline, CDR1 SGDLS and CDR2 YYNGEE. The DNA for the CDR3 is TGTGCCAGCAGCGGAGGGGGCTGGGTTACCGATACGCAGTATTTT. Translated, it gives CASSGGGWVTDTQYF.

In this sample, this clone turned up a few times. V is TRBV4-1 and J is TRBJ1-5; D is unclear. The CDR3 has 14 amino acids. Germline V gene lookup returns CDR1 MGHRA and CDR2 YSYEKL. V was trimmed by 6 bases and J by 4 bases, leaving 13 bases between them. CDR3 sequence reads: CASRLTDSNQPQHF. CDR3 DNA sequence: TGCGCCAGCAGGCTTACGGATTCAAATCAGCCCCAGCATTTT.

CDR3 DNA sequence: TGTGCCTGGACTTGGGGGGGCTCCCACACTGAAGCTTTCTTT. Its translation is CAWTWGGSHTEAFF. The chain links TRBV30 to TRBJ1-1; D is perhaps TRBD1 (6 bases). V lost 4 bases and J 3 bases, leaving 15 bases between the germline ends. CDR1 is GTSNPN, CDR2 SVGIG, per germline (reference sequence). The CDR3 covers 14 residues.

The chain couples TRBV11-1 to TRBJ2-2; D remains ambiguous. This CDR3 spans 15 amino acids. From germline, CDR1 is SGHAT and CDR2 FQDESV (reference sequence). Trimming shortened V by 3 bases and J by 5 bases, and 13 bases separated the two germline ends. This CDR3 reads CASSFSAGSTGELFF. In DNA form, the CDR3 reads TGTGCCAGCAGCTTCTCGGCAGGAAGTACCGGGGAGCTGTTTTTT.

CDR3 loop: CASSRRLAGGQNEQFF. CDR3 DNA sequence: TGTGCCAGCAGCCGCCGACTAGCGGGGGGGCAAAATGAGCAGTTCTTC. The chain combines TRBV14 with TRBJ2-1; 14 bases line up with TRBD2. Germline CDR1 is SGHDN and CDR2 is FVKESK. The CDR3 totals 16 residues. V lost 4 bases and J lost 7; bases outside the gene matches: 6.

The V call is TRBV25-1, the J call TRBJ1-1; no firm D call. The CDR3 has 13 amino acids. Trimming pared 1 base from V and 1 base from J, leaving 4 bases between. CDR1 is MGHDK, CDR2 SYGVNS, per germline. The CDR3 DNA sequence: TGTGCCAGCAGTGAATGGGGGAACACTGAAGCTTTCTTT. It codes for CASSEWGNTEAFF.

This sequence joins TRBV5-1 and TRBJ2-1; TRBD2 matches at 7 bases. Germline CDR1 reads SGHRS; CDR2 reads YFSETQ. This CDR3 has 14 residues. The J segment lost 7 bases and the V segment lost 0 bases, leaving 4 bases of the junction unmatched. The CDR3 DNA is TGCGCCAGCAGCTTGGGGGAGGGAGCTAATGAGCAGTTCTTC. Translated, it gives CASSLGEGANEQFF. Drawing the rest from reference TRBV5-1 and TRBJ2-1, the complete variable domain is KAGVTQTPRYLIKTRGQQVTLSCSPISGHRSVSWYQQTPGQGLQFLFEYFSETQRNKGNFPGRFSGRQFSNSRSEMNVSTLELGDSALYLCASSLGEGANEQFFGPGTRLTVL.

The chain is built from TRBV18 and TRBJ2-5; possible D gene TRBD1, 5 bases. The CDR3 consists of 16 residues. Per germline, CDR1 KGHSH and CDR2 LQKENI. Deletions cut 4 bases from V and 2 bases from J, with 17 bases between. The CDR3 DNA is TGTGCCAGCTCACGGGGCCTTTTGGCTACACAAGAGACCCAGTACTTC. Its protein product is CASSRGLLATQETQYF. The entire variable domain, with the rest obtained from reference TRBV18 and TRBJ2-5, is as follows: NAGVMQNPRHLVRRRGQEARLRCSPMKGHSHVYWYRQLPEEGLKFMVYLQKENIIDESGMPKERFSAEFPKEGPSILRIQQVVRGDSAAYFCASSRGLLATQETQYFGPGTRLLVL.

Points on this clone: Other DNA sequences of this sample code for an identical CDR3. The rearrangement links TRBV5-1 to TRBJ1-1; D gene ambiguous. The CDR3 contains 13 residues. V dropped 0 bases and J dropped 0 bases, with 3 bases sitting between them. In germline, CDR1 is SGHRS, CDR2 YFSETQ. This CDR3 reads CASSLGMNTEAFF. The CDR3 DNA reads TGCGCCAGCAGCTTGGGAATGAACACTGAAGCTTTCTTT.

V and J are TRBV19 and TRBJ1-5; D not certain. Germline V gives CDR1 LNHDA, CDR2 SQIVND (reference sequence). V lost 0 bases, J lost 6 bases, and 3 bases lay in between. This CDR3 comprises 12 residues. The DNA of the CDR3 is TGTGCCAGTAGTATAGAAGTTCAGCCCCAGCATTTT. Residues: CASSIEVQPQHF.

This chain joins TRBV9 and TRBJ2-3; the match to TRBD2 covers 8 bases. V was clipped by 0 bases and J by 0 bases; unmatched bases: 9. The CDR3 consists of 18 residues. Per the germline V gene, CDR1 is SGDLS and CDR2 is YYNGEE. The CDR3 bases are TGTGCCAGCAGCGTAGCCCCCCAAAGCGGGGGTAGCACAGATACGCAGTATTTT. It is translated as CASSVAPQSGGSTDTQYF.

J is TRBJ2-7 and V is TRBV6-7; 14 nucleotides line up with TRBD2. TRBV6-7 falls under the ORF class, with uncertain function. The CDR3 contains 22 residues. J was trimmed by 6 bases and V by 2 bases; bases with no gene match: 24. The CDR3 DNA reads as TGTGCCAGCAGTTACACGTGCGGTCGGCCCGGACTAGCGGGGGGATCGACCGTCGAGCAGTACTTC. This translates into CASSYTCGRPGLAGGSTVEQYF.

The V and J genes are TRBV27 and TRBJ2-7; D might be TRBD1 (5 bases). The germline gives CDR1 MNHEY, CDR2 SMNVEV (reference sequence). V was shortened by 6 bases and J by 5 bases, with 20 bases between the two germline ends. This CDR3 has 15 residues. The CDR3: CASSSRTPAVDEQYF. In nucleotides, the CDR3 is TGTGCCAGCAGCTCACGGACACCCGCGGTGGACGAGCAGTACTTC.

This chain joins TRBV4-1 and TRBJ1-5; D gene uncertain. This CDR3 spans 15 amino acids. Trimming cost V 2 bases and J 2 bases, with 10 bases left between them. Germline CDR1 reads MGHRA; CDR2 reads YSYEKL. The CDR3 region is CASSQQQRGNQPQHF. In nucleotides, the CDR3 is TGCGCCAGCAGCCAACAGCAGAGGGGCAATCAGCCCCAGCATTTT.

This clone was picked up one time. The gene calls are TRBV6-6 and TRBJ2-5; D perhaps matches TRBD2 (6 bases). Deletions cut 6 bases from V and 5 bases from J, with 19 bases between. Looked up from germline, CDR1 is MNHNY and CDR2 is SVGAGI (reference sequence). The CDR3 sequence is 15 residues long. In nucleotides, the CDR3 is TGTGCCAGCAGCCCCCAAATGGATGGAGGGGAGACCCAGTACTTC. It translates to CASSPQMDGGETQYF.

The chain uses TRBV3-1 (or the pseudogene TRBV3-2) and TRBJ2-7, with D maybe TRBD1 (5 bases). This CDR3 is 13 amino acids long. CDR1 LGHDT and CDR2 YNNKEL come from the germline V gene (reference sequence). V lost 4 bases to trimming and J lost 3 bases, with 10 bases between them. The CDR3 nucleotides read TGTGCCAGCAGCCGACGACAGAGCTACGAGCAGTACTTC. It codes for CASSRRQSYEQYF.

The V call is TRBV11-2, the J call TRBJ1-1; D is undetermined. This CDR3 is 13 amino acids long. The germline V and J ends were trimmed by 2 bases and 7 bases, with 11 bases remaining between them. CDR1 and CDR2 (germline): SGHAT, FQNNGV. Written as DNA, the CDR3 is TGTGCCAGCAGCTTATTTGGCGCGGATGAAGCTTTCTTT. This sequence encodes CASSLFGADEAFF.